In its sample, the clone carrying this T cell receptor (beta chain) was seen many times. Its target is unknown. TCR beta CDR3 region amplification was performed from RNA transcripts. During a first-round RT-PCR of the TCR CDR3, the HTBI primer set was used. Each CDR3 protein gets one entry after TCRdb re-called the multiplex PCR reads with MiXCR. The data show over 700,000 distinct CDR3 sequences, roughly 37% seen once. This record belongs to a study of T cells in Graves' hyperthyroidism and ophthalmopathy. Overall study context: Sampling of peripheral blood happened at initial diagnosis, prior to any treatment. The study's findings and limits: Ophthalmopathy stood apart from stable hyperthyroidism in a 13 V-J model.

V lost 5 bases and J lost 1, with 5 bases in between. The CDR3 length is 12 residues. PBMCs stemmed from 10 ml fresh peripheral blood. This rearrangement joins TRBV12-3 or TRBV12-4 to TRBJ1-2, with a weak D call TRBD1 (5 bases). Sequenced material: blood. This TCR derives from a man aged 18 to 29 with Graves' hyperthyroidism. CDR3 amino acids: CASSDSNYGYTF. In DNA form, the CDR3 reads TGTGCCAGCAGTGACAGTAACTATGGCTACACCTTC.